These 20 T cell receptor beta chains came from one sample sequenced in a study of spatial heterogeneity in lung cancer (dated by TCRdb to between 2018 and 2021). Library method: 5' RACE. Reads for this sample came from a NextSeq 500. Clones were called with MiXCR by TCRdb after fastp trimmed the public reads at Q25, and only in-frame beta chains were retained. Rows are unified per CDR3 protein, each entry keeping the most common DNA and genes. This sample comprises approximately 11,000 distinct CDR3 sequences, roughly 3.6% of them detected only once. Around 50% of the sample rests with the top ten. In the paper's terms, the time point label means: sample taken at primary tumor resection. Without any cell sorting, TCR sequencing was performed on whole RNA extracted either from tumor and nontumor lung tissue or from cryopreserved PBMC samples. The source material was PBMCs, sampled at surgery. The source of these receptors is a female donor with early-stage non-small cell lung cancer.

This clonotype was picked up many times. This beta chain represents an off-target read in a library built for alpha chains; its size is of limited meaning. This chain uses TRBV16 with TRBJ2-1; TRBD2 matches 8 bases. V shed 4 bases, J shed 5 bases, and the junction held 10 bases outside the gene matches. The CDR3 extends over 16 amino acids. CDR1 and CDR2 from the germline V gene are KGHSY and FQNENV. The CDR3 region is CASSPIRAGDNNEQFF. CDR3 bases: TGTGCCAGCAGCCCTATTAGAGCGGGGGACAACAATGAGCAGTTCTTC.

This clonotype was recorded many times. The library was prepared for alpha chains; this beta chain is a stray read, so its frequency means little. The chain joins TRBV5-1 to TRBJ2-1, with TRBD2 as a possible D gene (6 bases). With 6 bases removed from V and 0 bases from J, the gap between germline ends came to 10 bases. CDR3 length equals 14 residues. Germline CDR1 SGHRS, CDR2 YFSETQ. CDR3 sequence: CASKGGNSYNEQFF. CDR3 in DNA: TGCGCCAGCAAAGGCGGGAACTCCTACAATGAGCAGTTCTTC.

The sample holds many counts of this clonotype. The library was prepared for alpha chains; this beta chain is a stray read, so its frequency means little. This chain joins TRBV9 and TRBJ2-3, with 11 bases that match TRBD1. Germline V gene sequence: CDR1 SGDLS, CDR2 YYNGEE. The ends lost 0 bases at V and 6 bases at J; junction bases unmatched: 3. The CDR3 runs 15 residues. CDR3 sequence: CASSVDGTGGDTQYF. Here the CDR3 DNA reads TGTGCCAGCAGCGTAGATGGGACAGGGGGGGATACGCAGTATTTT.

This clonotype was counted many times. Found in a library prepared for alpha chains, this beta chain is an off-target read, and its abundance has little meaning. The chain employs TRBV20-1 and TRBJ2-7; TRBD1 agrees at 10 bases. This CDR3 spans 17 amino acids. The V gene's germline CDR1 is DFQATT and CDR2 SNEGSKA (reference sequence). Trimming at V came to 3 bases and at J to 0 bases, leaving 11 bases not matched to a gene. The CDR3 sequence is CSASPLGQGVASYEQYF. The CDR3 nucleotides are TGCAGTGCTAGTCCCTTAGGACAGGGGGTCGCCTCCTACGAGCAGTACTTC.

A word on this clonotype: For a library built for alpha chains, this beta chain is a stray read; little rests on its size. This rearrangement joins TRBV2 to TRBJ2-3, with D tentatively TRBD2 (7 bases). V gave up 8 bases and J gave up 4 bases, with 13 bases separating them. The germline V gene has CDR1 SNHLY and CDR2 FYNNEI. The CDR3 loop spans 13 amino acids. The CDR3 DNA reads TGTGCCAGCGAGGGGGGGGCGGCAGATACGCAGTATTTT. This encodes CASEGGAADTQYF.

Of note for this clonotype: This beta chain is a stray read from a library made for alpha chains; its abundance is not meaningful. J is TRBJ1-6 and V is TRBV6-5; possibly TRBD1 for D (6 bases). Germline CDR1 is MNHEY and CDR2 is SVGAGI. CDR3 size: 12 residues. V lost 5 bases and J lost 7, with 6 bases in between. The CDR3 sequence: CASSQGNSPLHF. Here the CDR3 DNA reads TGTGCCAGCAGTCAGGGGAATTCACCCCTCCACTTT.

This clonotype was detected many times. This beta chain slipped into a library made for alpha chains as a stray read, so its size is not meaningful. The genes are TRBV12-3 or TRBV12-4 and TRBJ2-5; 8 positions agree with TRBD1. CDR3 length: 15 residues. J lost 3 bases, V lost 3 bases, and 6 bases had no gene match. The CDR3 loop reads CASSLTGDVEETQYF. CDR3 DNA sequence: TGTGCCAGCAGTTTGACAGGGGACGTGGAAGAGACCCAGTACTTC.

This clonotype showed up many times. The library was built for alpha chains, so this beta chain is an off-target read and its size means little. The gene calls are TRBV3-1 and TRBJ2-2, with 8 bases that match TRBD1. The J segment lost 5 bases and the V segment lost 3 bases, leaving 14 bases of the junction unmatched. Per the germline V gene, CDR1 is LGHDT and CDR2 is YNNKEL (reference sequence). This CDR3 spans 18 amino acids. CDR3 sequence reads: CASSHYHETGVWTGELFF. The CDR3 region has the DNA TGTGCCAGCAGCCATTACCACGAGACAGGGGTATGGACCGGGGAGCTGTTTTTT. Full variable domain (remainder filled in from reference TRBV3-1 and TRBJ2-2): DTAVSQTPKYLVTQMGNDKSIKCEQNLGHDTMYWYKQDSKKFLKIMFSYNNKELIINETVPNRFSPKSPDKAHLNLHINSLELGDSAVYFCASSHYHETGVWTGELFFGEGSRLTVL.

This clonotype occurred many times. The library was built for alpha chains, so this beta chain is an off-target read and its size means little. DNA of the CDR3: TGTGCCAGACGGGGAGGGGGCAAGACCTACGAGCAGTACTTC. Translation gives CARRGGGKTYEQYF. This chain links TRBV21-1 with TRBJ2-7; TRBD1 is the table's D call and was not checked against the DNA. TRBV21-1 is listed as a pseudogene. This CDR3 comprises 14 residues.

This clonotype has at least ten counts. This beta chain was picked up by a library intended for alpha chains and is off target, so its count carries little meaning. The chain carries TRBV18 and TRBJ2-3; the D call may be TRBD1 or TRBD2 (5 bases each). Per the germline V gene, CDR1 is KGHSH and CDR2 is LQKENI. The CDR3 loop spans 15 amino acids. Trimming removed 0 bases at V and 5 bases at J, with 12 bases between. The CDR3 DNA reads TGTGCCAGCTCACCACCGGATGGGGGTGGAGATACGCAGTATTTT. This translates into CASSPPDGGGDTQYF. The full variable domain, rest sourced from reference TRBV18 and TRBJ2-3, is NAGVMQNPRHLVRRRGQEARLRCSPMKGHSHVYWYRQLPEEGLKFMVYLQKENIIDESGMPKERFSAEFPKEGPSILRIQQVVRGDSAAYFCASSPPDGGGDTQYFGPGTRLTVL.

At least ten counts were recorded for this clonotype. Within a library made for alpha chains, this beta chain is off target, and its count is uninformative. The genes are TRBV6-6 and TRBJ2-1; 12 bases agree with TRBD2. CDR3 length equals 17 residues. Germline trimming cut 2 bases from V and 5 bases from J; bases unmatched to any gene: 7. CDR1 is MNHNY and CDR2 is SVGAGI in the germline V gene (reference sequence). The CDR3 coding sequence is TGTGCCAGCAGTTACCCTAGCGGGGGGGCCAATAACAATGAGCAGTTCTTC. It specifies CASSYPSGGANNNEQFF.

This clonotype was recorded at least ten times. Because the library targeted alpha chains, this beta chain is an off-target read whose size means little. The chain recombines TRBV20-1 with TRBJ2-1; D is ambiguous. This CDR3 is built from 17 residues. From germline, CDR1 is DFQATT and CDR2 SNEGSKA (reference sequence). V was cut by 0 bases and J by 2 bases, with 17 bases left in between. The CDR3 region is CSARDGQRAWAYNEQFF. CDR3 DNA sequence: TGCAGTGCTAGAGATGGGCAACGGGCATGGGCCTACAATGAGCAGTTCTTC.

This clonotype was observed at least ten times. This beta chain is a stray sequence in a library constructed for alpha chains; its clone size is not meaningful. The V call is TRBV11-2, the J call TRBJ2-5; D gene uncertain. V was pared by 5 bases and J by 5 bases, with 6 bases between. The germline gives CDR1 SGHAT, CDR2 FQNNGV. CDR3 length: 11 residues. The CDR3 DNA reads TGTGCCAGCAGCATGATTGAGACCCAGTACTTC. It is translated as CASSMIETQYF.

This clonotype was seen many times. Being off target in a library aimed at alpha chains, this beta chain has a size of little meaning. The V gene is TRBV24-1, the J gene TRBJ1-5, with unresolved D. Germline V gene data show CDR1 as KGHDR and CDR2 as SFDVKD. The CDR3 spans 14 residues. The germline V and J ends were trimmed by 3 bases and 1 base, with 6 bases remaining between them. The CDR3 spells CATSDQRSNQPQHF. CDR3 coding DNA: TGTGCCACCAGTGATCAACGGAGCAATCAGCCCCAGCATTTT.

As to this clonotype: A much larger clone is a single base away; this may be a read error. This beta chain turned up in a library designed for alpha chains; as an off-target read, its abundance says little. V usage is TRBV28 and J usage is TRBJ1-3; D is possibly TRBD1 (5 bases). This CDR3 has 14 amino acids. The V end was cut by 5 bases, the J end by 7 bases, with 15 bases between. The germline V gene has CDR1 MDHEN and CDR2 SYDVKM. The CDR3 spells CASSRGRGTNTIYF. The CDR3 DNA reads as TGTGCCAGCAGTCGGGGACGGGGGACTAACACCATATATTTT.

This clonotype appeared many times. This beta chain represents an off-target read in a library built for alpha chains; its size is of limited meaning. V gene TRBV2 combines with J gene TRBJ2-1; 16 nucleotides agree with TRBD2. Germline trimming cut 4 bases from V and 12 bases from J; bases unmatched to any gene: 6. The CDR3 totals 15 residues. Germline values: CDR1 SNHLY, CDR2 FYNNEI. CDR3 in amino acids: CASSVGTSGREGQFF. CDR3 in DNA: TGTGCCAGCAGTGTGGGGACTAGCGGGAGGGAAGGGCAGTTCTTC.

This clonotype has a count of ten or more. Because the library targeted alpha chains, this beta chain is an off-target read whose size means little. The genes are TRBV6-1 and TRBJ2-7, with D perhaps being TRBD1 or TRBD2 (6 bases each). Germline loops: CDR1 MNHNS, CDR2 SASEGT. V lost 2 bases to trimming and J lost 3 bases, with 11 bases between them. CDR3 size: 14 residues. The CDR3 coding sequence is TGTGCCAGCAGTGAATGGGGGGCCTACTACGAGCAGTACTTC. Protein sequence: CASSEWGAYYEQYF.

On this clonotype itself: This beta chain is an unintended read in a library built for alpha chains; its size means little. CDR3 sequence reads: CASRVLALSSYNEQFF. Written as DNA, the CDR3 is TGTGCCAGCAGAGTCCTAGCGCTCAGCTCCTACAATGAGCAGTTCTTC. The chain recombines TRBV27 with TRBJ2-1; maybe TRBD2 (6 bases). Trimming cost V 6 bases and J 0 bases, with 15 bases left between them. Germline V gene sequence: CDR1 MNHEY, CDR2 SMNVEV (reference sequence). The CDR3 is 16 residues long.

This clonotype was observed many times. Within a library made for alpha chains, this beta chain is off target, and its count is uninformative. The chain is built from TRBV7-8 and TRBJ2-1, with a tentative D call TRBD1 (6 bases). This CDR3 is built from 14 residues. The germline V gene encodes CDR1 SGHVS and CDR2 FQNEAQ. Between the trimmed V and J ends, which lost 7 bases and 5 bases, there was a span of 15 bases. The CDR3 coding sequence is TGTGCCAGCACCTTCTTACAGGGTGACAATGAGCAGTTCTTC. Amino acids: CASTFLQGDNEQFF. The complete variable domain, with remaining parts taken from reference TRBV7-8 and TRBJ2-1, reads GAGVSQSPRYKVAKRGQDVALRCDPISGHVSLFWYQQALGQGPEFLTYFQNEAQLDKSGLPSDRFFAERPEGSVSTLKIQRTQQEDSAVYLCASTFLQGDNEQFFGPGTRLTVL.

The sample holds many counts of this clonotype. This beta chain is an unintended read in a library built for alpha chains; its size means little. This chain joins TRBV18 and TRBJ2-6; D is unresolved. The germline V gene has CDR1 KGHSH and CDR2 LQKENI. The V end lost 9 bases, the J end lost 2 bases, and 8 bases lay between the germline ends. CDR3 length: 13 amino acids. CDR3: CASRSPGANVLTF. The CDR3 coding sequence is TGTGCCAGTAGAAGTCCTGGGGCCAACGTCCTGACTTTC.